This TCR beta chain is from a study of blood T cells in healthy people across ages. Study outcomes and limitations: Changes in expanded clonotypes were possibly confounded, as the CMV status of donors was unknown. One million T cells yielded diversity estimates that were considered underestimates. Long-lived and aged donors differed, with more naive CD4+ cells and higher diversity in the long-lived.

Through a sample-barcoded 5' primer and a J-beta primer mix, a second PCR was run for about 6 to 11 cycles. From the 5' RACE reads, TCRdb called clonotypes with MiXCR, one entry per CDR3 protein. Of some 670,000 distinct CDR3 sequences detected, about 51% appear once; the ten largest clones hold approximately 15%. This clonotype was counted a few times. What it binds is not known. The CDR3 has 14 residues. V lost 2 bases and J lost 0, with 8 bases in between. Germline CDR1 SGHRS, CDR2 YFSETQ. The specimen sequenced was blood. The rearrangement joins TRBV5-1 to TRBJ1-1, with TRBD1 as a possible D gene (5 bases). This sequence was found in an elderly woman in good health. CDR3 bases: TGCGCCAGCAGCTTTGAGGGGTTGAACACTGAAGCTTTCTTT. It translates to CASSFEGLNTEAFF.